Reported below is one TCR beta chain. The data stem from a study of shared clonotypes between healthy human individuals. CD45RO negativity and positive selection for CCR7 defined naive CD8 cells, a population that excluded terminally differentiated effector memory CD45RA+ cells. The method was immunoSEQ multiplex PCR; TCRdb's version includes in-frame clones alone and lacks a portion of them. The table records around 2.1 million clones, about 93% of them present only once. Sequenced material: naive CD8+ T cells from PBMCs. The TCR originated in a man aged 18 to 29 in good health. Some clones in this sample may be carry-over from other donors' samples.

For the CDR3, the DNA is TGTGCCAGCTCACCACGTCCCGATGAAGCTTTCTTT. The encoded protein is CASSPRPDEAFF. V gene TRBV18 combines with J gene TRBJ1-1; D call uncertain. CDR3 length equals 12 residues. Germline CDR1 is KGHSH and CDR2 is LQKENI. Deletions cut 1 base from V and 7 bases from J, with 7 bases between.